This T cell receptor (gamma chain) was retrieved from a study of gamma delta lymphoproliferative disorders and STAT genes. PBMCs from patients and controls supplied the genomic DNA for sequencing. The V gene end was trimmed by 4 bases and the J gene end by 6 bases; junction bases not matched to a gene: 8. This CDR3 contains 14 residues. From germline, CDR1 is GITISATS and CDR2 ISYDGTV (reference sequence). TCRdb reprocessed the multiplex PCR reads using CATT. Seen here are about 1,900 gamma-chain clones, 6% to 7.5% observed once, and the top ten hold around three fifths. This clone is labeled large. Within the sample, other DNA sequences also encode this same CDR3.

The sequence was obtained from a human donor with gamma-delta T-cell large granular lymphocyte leukemia. The chain employs TRGV9 and TRGJP2. No J gene was available from TCRdb, and it was assigned here by a germline match of the DNA. What was sequenced was blood. CDR3 coding DNA: TGTGCCTTGTGGGATATGTTTTGTGATTGGATCAAGACGTTT. As protein: CALWDMFCDWIKTF.